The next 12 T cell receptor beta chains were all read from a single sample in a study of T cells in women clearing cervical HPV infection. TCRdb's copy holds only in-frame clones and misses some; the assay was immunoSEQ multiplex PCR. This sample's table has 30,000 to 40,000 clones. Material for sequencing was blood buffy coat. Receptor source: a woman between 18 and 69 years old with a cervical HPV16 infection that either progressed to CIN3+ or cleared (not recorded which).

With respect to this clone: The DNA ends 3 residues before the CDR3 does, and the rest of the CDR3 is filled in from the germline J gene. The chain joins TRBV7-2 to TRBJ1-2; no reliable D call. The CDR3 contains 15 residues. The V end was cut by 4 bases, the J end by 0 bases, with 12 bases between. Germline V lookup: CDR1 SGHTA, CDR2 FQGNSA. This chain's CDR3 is CASSSLDGANYGYTF. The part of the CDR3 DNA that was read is TGTGCCAGCAGCTCCCTAGATGGAGCTAACTATGGC.

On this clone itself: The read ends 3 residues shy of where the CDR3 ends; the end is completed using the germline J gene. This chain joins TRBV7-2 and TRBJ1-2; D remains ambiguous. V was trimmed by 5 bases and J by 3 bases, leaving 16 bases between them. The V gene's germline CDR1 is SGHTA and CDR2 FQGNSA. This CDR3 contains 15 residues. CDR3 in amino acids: CASSPRSPADYGYTF. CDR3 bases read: TGTGCCAGCAGCCCACGTTCACCTGCGGACTATGGC. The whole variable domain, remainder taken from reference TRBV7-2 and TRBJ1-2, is GAGVSQSPSNKVTEKGKDVELRCDPISGHTALYWYRQSLGQGLEFLIYFQGNSAPDKSGLPSDRFSAERTGGSVSTLTIQRTQQEDSAVYLCASSPRSPADYGYTFGSGTRLTVV.

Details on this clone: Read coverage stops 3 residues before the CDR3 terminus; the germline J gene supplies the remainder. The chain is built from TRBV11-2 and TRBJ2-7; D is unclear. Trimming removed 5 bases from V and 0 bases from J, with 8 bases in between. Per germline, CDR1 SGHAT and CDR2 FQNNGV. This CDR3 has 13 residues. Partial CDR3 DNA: TGTGCCAGCAGCCCTGGTAGCTCCTACGAG. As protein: CASSPGSSYE. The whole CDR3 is CASSPGSSYEQYF.

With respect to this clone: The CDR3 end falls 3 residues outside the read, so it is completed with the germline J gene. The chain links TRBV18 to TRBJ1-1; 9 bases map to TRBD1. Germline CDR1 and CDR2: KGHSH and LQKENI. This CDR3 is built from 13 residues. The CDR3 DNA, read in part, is TGTGCCAGCTCACAGGGACAGGGTTTCGGA. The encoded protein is CASSQGQGFG. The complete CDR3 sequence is CASSQGQGFGAFF.

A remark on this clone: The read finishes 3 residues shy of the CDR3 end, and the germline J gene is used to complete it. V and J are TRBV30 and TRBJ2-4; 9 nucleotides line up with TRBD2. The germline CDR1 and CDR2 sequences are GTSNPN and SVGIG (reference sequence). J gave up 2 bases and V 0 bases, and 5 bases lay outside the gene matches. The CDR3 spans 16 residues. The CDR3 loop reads CAWSVGGGDSKNIQYF. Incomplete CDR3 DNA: TGTGCCTGGAGTGTCGGCGGGGGGGACTCCAAAAACATT.

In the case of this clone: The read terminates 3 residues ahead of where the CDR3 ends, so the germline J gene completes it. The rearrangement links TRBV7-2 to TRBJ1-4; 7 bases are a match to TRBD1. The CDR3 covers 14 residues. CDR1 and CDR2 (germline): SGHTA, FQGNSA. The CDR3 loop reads CASSLKGAVSPLFF. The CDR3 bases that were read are TGTGCCAGCAGCTTAAAGGGGGCAGTTTCACCA.

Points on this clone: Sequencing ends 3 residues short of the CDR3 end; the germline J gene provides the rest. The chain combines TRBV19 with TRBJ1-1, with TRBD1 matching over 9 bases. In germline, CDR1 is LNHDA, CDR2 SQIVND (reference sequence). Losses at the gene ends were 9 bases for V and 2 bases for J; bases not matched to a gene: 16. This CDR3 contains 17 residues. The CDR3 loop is CASRSGWGQGLNTEAFF. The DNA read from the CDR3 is TGTGCCAGCCGTTCGGGTTGGGGACAGGGTTTAAACACTGAA.

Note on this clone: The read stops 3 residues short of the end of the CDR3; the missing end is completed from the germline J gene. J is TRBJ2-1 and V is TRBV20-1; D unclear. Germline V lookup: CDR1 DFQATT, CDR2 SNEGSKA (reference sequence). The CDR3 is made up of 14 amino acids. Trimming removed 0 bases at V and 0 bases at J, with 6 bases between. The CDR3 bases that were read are TGCAGTGCTAGAGACCCAGGCTCCTACAATGAG. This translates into CSARDPGSYNE. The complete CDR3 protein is CSARDPGSYNEQFF.

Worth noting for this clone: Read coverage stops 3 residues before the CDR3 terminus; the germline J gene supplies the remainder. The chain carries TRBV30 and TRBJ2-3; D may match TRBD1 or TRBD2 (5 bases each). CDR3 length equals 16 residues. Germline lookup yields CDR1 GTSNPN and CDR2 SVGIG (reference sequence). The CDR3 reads CAWAADLTARGETQYF. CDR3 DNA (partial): TGTGCCTGGGCGGCGGATCTGACCGCAAGGGGAGAGACG.

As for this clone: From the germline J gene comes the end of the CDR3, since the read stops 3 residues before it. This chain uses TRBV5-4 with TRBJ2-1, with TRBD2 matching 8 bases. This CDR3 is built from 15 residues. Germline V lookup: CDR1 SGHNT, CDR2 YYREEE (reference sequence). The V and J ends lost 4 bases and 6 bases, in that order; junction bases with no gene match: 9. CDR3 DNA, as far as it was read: TGTGCCAGCAGCCCGCCGGGACTAGGGGGCAATGAG. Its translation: CASSPPGLGGNE. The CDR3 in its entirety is CASSPPGLGGNEQFF.

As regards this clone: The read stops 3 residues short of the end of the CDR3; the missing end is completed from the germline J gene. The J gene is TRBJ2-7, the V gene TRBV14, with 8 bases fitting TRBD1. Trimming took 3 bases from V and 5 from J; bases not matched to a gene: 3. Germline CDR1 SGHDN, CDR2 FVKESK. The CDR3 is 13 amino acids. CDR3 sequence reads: CASSHDRGHEQYF. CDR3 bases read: TGTGCCAGCAGCCACGACAGGGGCCACGAG. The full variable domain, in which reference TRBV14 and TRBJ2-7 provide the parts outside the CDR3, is EAGVTQFPSHSVIEKGQTVTLRCDPISGHDNLYWYRRVMGKEIKFLLHFVKESKQDESGMPNNRFLAERTGGTYSTLKVQPAELEDSGVYFCASSHDRGHEQYFGPGTRLTVT.

The CDR3 region is CASSLDRAGYTF. CDR3 bases read: TGTGCCAGCAGCTTAGACAGGGCGGGC. The V and J genes are TRBV7-2 and TRBJ1-2; TRBD1 might be the D (6 bases). The sequenced fragment ends 3 residues before the CDR3 boundary, so the rest is inferred from the germline J gene. CDR1 and CDR2 from the germline V gene are SGHTA and FQGNSA. CDR3 size: 12 residues.